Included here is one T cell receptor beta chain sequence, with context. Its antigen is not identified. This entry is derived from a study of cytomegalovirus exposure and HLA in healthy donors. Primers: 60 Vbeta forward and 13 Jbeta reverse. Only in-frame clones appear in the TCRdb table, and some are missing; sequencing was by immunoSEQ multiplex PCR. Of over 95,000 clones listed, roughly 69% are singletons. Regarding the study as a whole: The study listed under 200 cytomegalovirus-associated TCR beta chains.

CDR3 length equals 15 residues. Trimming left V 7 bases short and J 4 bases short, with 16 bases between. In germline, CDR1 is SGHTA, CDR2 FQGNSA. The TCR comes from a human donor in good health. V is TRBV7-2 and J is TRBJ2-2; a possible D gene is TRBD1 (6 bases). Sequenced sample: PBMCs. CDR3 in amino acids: CASTNLLRGTGELFF. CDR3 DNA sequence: TGTGCCAGCACCAACCTCCTCAGGGGCACCGGGGAGCTGTTTTTT. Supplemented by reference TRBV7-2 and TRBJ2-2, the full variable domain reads GAGVSQSPSNKVTEKGKDVELRCDPISGHTALYWYRQSLGQGLEFLIYFQGNSAPDKSGLPSDRFSAERTGGSVSTLTIQRTQQEDSAVYLCASTNLLRGTGELFFGEGSRLTVL.